One sample yielded the 12 T cell receptor beta chains listed below, sequenced in a study of early T cells in non-severe SARS-CoV-2 infection. MiXCR was run by TCRdb on the 5' RACE reads, yielding one entry per CDR3 protein. The data contain roughly 53,000 distinct CDR3 sequences, less than 9.5% of them singletons. The sample was whole blood, taken at baseline. The receptors shown here come from an adult who was a healthcare worker with PCR-confirmed SARS-CoV-2 infection or an uninfected control (not recorded which).

V is TRBV7-9 and J is TRBJ1-1; the match to TRBD1 covers 8 bases. This CDR3 is 16 amino acids long. J gave up 1 base and V 3 bases, and 7 bases lay outside the gene matches. Germline values: CDR1 SEHNR, CDR2 FQNEAQ (reference sequence). The DNA of the CDR3 is TGTGCCAGCAGCTTTCCCGGACAGGGATGGAACACTGAAGCTTTCTTT. It specifies CASSFPGQGWNTEAFF.

The chain couples TRBV6-1 to TRBJ1-5; no clear D gene. Germline values: CDR1 MNHNS, CDR2 SASEGT. The CDR3 has 15 amino acids. V dropped 3 bases and J dropped 1 base, with 10 bases sitting between them. CDR3 bases: TGTGCCAGCAGTGAGGGCCATCTAAGCAATCAGCCCCAGCATTTT. It specifies CASSEGHLSNQPQHF.

This clonotype was recorded a few times. V gene TRBV20-1 combines with J gene TRBJ2-6; 7 nucleotides line up with TRBD1. The germline V gene has CDR1 DFQATT and CDR2 SNEGSKA (reference sequence). The CDR3 is 15 residues long. Trimming took 0 bases from V and 2 from J; bases not matched to a gene: 1. The CDR3, as DNA: TGCAGTGCTAGAGATGACAGGGCTGGGGCCAACGTCCTGACTTTC. Protein: CSARDDRAGANVLTF.

This clonotype was counted ten times or more. This chain joins TRBV29-1 and TRBJ2-1, with 7 bases identical to TRBD1. This CDR3 comprises 15 residues. CDR1 and CDR2 (germline): SQVTM, ANQGSEA. Trimming cost V 5 bases and J 3 bases; bases outside gene matches: 10. CDR3 loop: CSVPVVGQHYNEQFF. Written as DNA, the CDR3 is TGCAGCGTTCCAGTGGTGGGACAGCACTACAATGAGCAGTTCTTC.

Ten or more counts support this clonotype. The rearrangement uses TRBV28 and TRBJ1-3; D gene uncertain. V was cut by 6 bases and J by 3 bases, with 18 bases left in between. The CDR3 is 16 residues long. Germline CDR1 is MDHEN and CDR2 is SYDVKM. CDR3 coding DNA: TGTGCCAGCAGATCCGAGTCCCTTCATGATGGAAACACCATATATTTT. This translates into CASRSESLHDGNTIYF.

Only a few counts were recorded for this clonotype. The gene calls are TRBV2 and TRBJ1-2; 8 nucleotides match TRBD1. Trimming took 7 bases from V and 8 from J; bases not matched to a gene: 6. Germline V CDR1 and CDR2: SNHLY, FYNNEI. The CDR3 is made up of 12 amino acids. The CDR3 bases are TGTGCCAGCACCGGACAGGGAGGCGGCTACACCTTC. Residues: CASTGQGGGYTF.

The chain uses TRBV6-5 and TRBJ1-1; TRBD1 agrees at 8 bases. This CDR3 has 15 amino acids. From germline, CDR1 is MNHEY and CDR2 SVGAGI. Unmatched junction bases numbered 3, after V lost 0 bases and J lost 3 bases. This CDR3 reads CASSYSTGGDTEAFF. CDR3 nucleotides: TGTGCCAGCAGTTACTCTACAGGGGGGGACACTGAAGCTTTCTTT.

This clonotype was recorded a few times. The V call is TRBV7-2, the J call TRBJ2-1, with D possibly matching TRBD2 (5 bases). The V gene lost 3 bases and the J gene lost 0 bases, with 9 bases spanning the gap. Germline V gene lookup returns CDR1 SGHTA and CDR2 FQGNSA. CDR3 length equals 15 residues. CDR3: CASSFAGSSYNEQFF. In DNA form, the CDR3 reads TGTGCCAGCAGCTTCGCGGGCAGCTCCTACAATGAGCAGTTCTTC.

This chain connects TRBV6-6 to TRBJ1-1; 9 nucleotides agree with TRBD1. CDR3 length equals 14 residues. Germline loops: CDR1 MNHNY, CDR2 SVGAGI (reference sequence). V shed 5 bases and J 0 bases; nucleotides not matched to a gene: 1. Written as DNA, the CDR3 is TGTGCCAGCAGTCGACAGGGGGTGAACACTGAAGCTTTCTTT. This encodes CASSRQGVNTEAFF.

This clonotype was observed at least ten times. The V call is TRBV7-9, the J call TRBJ2-7; D uncertain. The CDR3 runs to 14 residues. Trimming left V 4 bases short and J 4 bases short, with 14 bases between. Germline CDR1 reads SEHNR; CDR2 reads FQNEAQ (reference sequence). Here the CDR3 DNA reads TGTGCCAGCAGCTCCCACATGACGACGTACGAGCAGTACTTC. Its translation: CASSSHMTTYEQYF. Together with reference TRBV7-9 and TRBJ2-7, the CDR3 gives the full variable domain: DTGVSQNPRHKITKRGQNVTFRCDPISEHNRLYWYRQTLGQGPEFLTYFQNEAQLEKSRLLSDRFSAERPKGSFSTLEIQRTEQGDSAMYLCASSSHMTTYEQYFGPGTRLTVT.

This clonotype was seen a handful of times. This rearrangement joins TRBV7-9 to TRBJ2-1; D gene unclear. The germline CDR1 and CDR2 sequences are SEHNR and FQNEAQ (reference sequence). This CDR3 contains 11 residues. V lost 5 bases, J lost 3 bases, and 2 bases lay in between. CDR3 amino acids: CASSGYNEQFF. The DNA for the CDR3 is TGTGCCAGCAGCGGCTACAATGAGCAGTTCTTC. Drawing the rest from reference TRBV7-9 and TRBJ2-1, the complete variable domain is DTGVSQNPRHKITKRGQNVTFRCDPISEHNRLYWYRQTLGQGPEFLTYFQNEAQLEKSRLLSDRFSAERPKGSFSTLEIQRTEQGDSAMYLCASSGYNEQFFGPGTRLTVL.

V usage is TRBV7-9 and J usage is TRBJ1-5; possible D gene TRBD1, 5 bases. Germline V gene data show CDR1 as SEHNR and CDR2 as FQNEAQ (reference sequence). The CDR3 totals 15 residues. The ends were cut back, 3 bases at V and 8 bases at J, with 17 bases in the middle. CDR3 region: CASSFPRGRREPQHF. CDR3 nucleotide sequence: TGTGCCAGCAGCTTCCCTCGGGGACGGCGGGAGCCCCAGCATTTT.